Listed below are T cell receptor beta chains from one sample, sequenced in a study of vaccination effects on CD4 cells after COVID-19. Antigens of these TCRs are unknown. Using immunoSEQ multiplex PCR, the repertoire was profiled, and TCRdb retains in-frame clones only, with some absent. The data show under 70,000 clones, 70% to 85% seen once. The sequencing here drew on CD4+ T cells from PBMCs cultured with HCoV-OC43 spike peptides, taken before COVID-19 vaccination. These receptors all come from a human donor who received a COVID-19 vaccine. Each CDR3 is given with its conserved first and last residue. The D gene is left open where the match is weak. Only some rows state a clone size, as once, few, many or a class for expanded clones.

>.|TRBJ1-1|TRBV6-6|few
TGTGCCAGCAGTTTCCAGTTATCCGGCACTGAAGCTTTCTTT
CASSFQLSGTEAFF
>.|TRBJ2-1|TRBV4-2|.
TGTGCCAGCAGCCAAGATTCGGGACTTGTATACAATGAGCAGTTCTTC
CASSQDSGLVYNEQFF
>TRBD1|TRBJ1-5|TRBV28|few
TGTGCCACCATCGAGACAGGGCACCAGCCCCAGCATTTT
CATIETGHQPQHF
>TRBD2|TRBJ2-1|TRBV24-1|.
TGTGCCACCAGTGAGGCCCTCAGTTGGGGGGGGTCCTACAATGAGCAGTTCTTC
CATSEALSWGGSYNEQFF
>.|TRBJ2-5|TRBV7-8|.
TGTGCCAGCAGCTTGTGGGACCCCACGTCCCAAGAGACCCAGTACTTC
CASSLWDPTSQETQYF
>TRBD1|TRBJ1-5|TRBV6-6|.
TGTGCCAGCAGGGAGACAGGGTATGAGCAGCCCCAGCATTTT
CASRETGYEQPQHF
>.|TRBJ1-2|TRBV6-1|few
TGTGCCAGCAGTGAAGCGTGGGCAGGGGCCGCCGACTATGGCTACACCTTC
CASSEAWAGAADYGYTF
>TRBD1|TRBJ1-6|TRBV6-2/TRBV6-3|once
TGTGCCAGCAGTTACTCAGGACAGGGGGCTCATTCACCCCTCCACTTT
CASSYSGQGAHSPLHF
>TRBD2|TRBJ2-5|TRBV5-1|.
TGCGCCAGCAGCTTGGCCGGGAGTAGCGGGGCCCAAGAGACCCAGTACTTC
CASSLAGSSGAQETQYF
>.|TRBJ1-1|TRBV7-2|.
TGTGCCAGCAGCTTTAAATACGGGAACACTGAAGCTTTCTTT
CASSFKYGNTEAFF
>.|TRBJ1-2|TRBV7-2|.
TGTGCCAGCAGCCTTCGGGAGGACGGCTATGGCTACACCTTC
CASSLREDGYGYTF
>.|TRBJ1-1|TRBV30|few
TGTGCCTGGAGTCAGGAGAACACTGAAGCTTTCTTT
CAWSQENTEAFF
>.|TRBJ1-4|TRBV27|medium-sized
TGTGCCAGCAGTCCCCCGAGAGGCAGGGTGGCTAATGAAAAACTGTTTTTT
CASSPPRGRVANEKLFF
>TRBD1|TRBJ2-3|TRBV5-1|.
TGCGCCAGCAGGTACTTAGGACAGGACACAGATACGCAGTATTTT
CASRYLGQDTDTQYF
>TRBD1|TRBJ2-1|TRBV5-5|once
TGTGCCAGCAGCCTTTTCTTTGATGGGACAGGGGTGCATGAGCAGTTCTTC
CASSLFFDGTGVHEQFF
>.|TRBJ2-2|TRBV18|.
TGTGCCAGCTCGCGCCAGGGGGGCGGAAACACCGGGGAGCTGTTTTTT
CASSRQGGGNTGELFF
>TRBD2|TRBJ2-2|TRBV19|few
TGTGCCAGTAGTCGGGACTATTACACCGGGGAGCTGTTTTTT
CASSRDYYTGELFF
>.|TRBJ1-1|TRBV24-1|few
TGTGCCACCAGTGATTTGCTGATTGAAGCTTTCTTT
CATSDLLIEAFF
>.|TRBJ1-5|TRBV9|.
TGTGCCAGCAGCCCCCGGGAGGTTTATCAGCCCCAGCATTTT
CASSPREVYQPQHF
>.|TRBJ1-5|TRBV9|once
TGTGCCAGCAGCGTAGATTGGGGCAATCAGCCCCAGCATTTT
CASSVDWGNQPQHF
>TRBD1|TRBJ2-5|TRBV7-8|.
TGTGCCAGCAGCTACCTAGGACAGGGGGGGAAAGAGACCCAGTACTTC
CASSYLGQGGKETQYF
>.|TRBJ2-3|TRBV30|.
TGTGCCTGGAGTGTTGGGGGGTCATACACAGATACGCAGTATTTT
CAWSVGGSYTDTQYF
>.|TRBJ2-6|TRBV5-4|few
TGTGCCAGCAGCTTGGAAGGAGGGGGCTTGGGGGCCAACGTCCTGACTTTC
CASSLEGGGLGANVLTF
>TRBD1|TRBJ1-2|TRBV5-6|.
TGTGCCAGCAGCTCCGGGGTTCTTACGTACAGGGGATCCCATGGCTACACCTTC
CASSSGVLTYRGSHGYTF
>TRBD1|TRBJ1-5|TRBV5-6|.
TGTGCCAGCAGCTCCCTGGACAGGGACAATCAGCCCCAGCATTTT
CASSSLDRDNQPQHF
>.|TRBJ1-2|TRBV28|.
TGTGCCAGCAGTTTACGGGAGGGCTACACCTTC
CASSLREGYTF
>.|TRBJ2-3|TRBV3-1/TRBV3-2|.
TGTGCCAGCAGCCCTAGGGGAAGCACAGATACGCAGTATTTT
CASSPRGSTDTQYF
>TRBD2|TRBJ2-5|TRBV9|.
TGTGCCAGCAGCGTTGGAAGCGGGGGTGAGGAGACCCAGTACTTC
CASSVGSGGEETQYF